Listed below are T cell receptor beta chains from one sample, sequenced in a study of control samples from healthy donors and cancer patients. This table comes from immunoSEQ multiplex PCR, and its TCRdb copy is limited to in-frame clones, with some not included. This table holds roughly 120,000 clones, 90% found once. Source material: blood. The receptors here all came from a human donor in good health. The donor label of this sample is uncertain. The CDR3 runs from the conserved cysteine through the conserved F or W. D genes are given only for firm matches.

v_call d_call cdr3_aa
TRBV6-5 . CASRPNRVDEQFF
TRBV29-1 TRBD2 CSVEISGGSIGTDTQYF
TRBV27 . CASSLAGISGANVLTF
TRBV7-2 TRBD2 CASSLAGLAGDQQYF
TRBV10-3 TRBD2 CAIGGGGTSGGNEQFF
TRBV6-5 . CASSYSELGYGYTF
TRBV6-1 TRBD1 CASSPGQGANSPLHF
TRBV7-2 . CASSKQAPRPLHF
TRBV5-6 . CASSPGRRETQYF
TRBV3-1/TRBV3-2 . CASSQRNSRGYTF
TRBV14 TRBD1 CASSQLDPTGYGETQYF
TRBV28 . CASSLEASGNQPQHF
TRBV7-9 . CASSLGTYEQYF
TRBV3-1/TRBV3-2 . CASSRGGRTGHATEAFF
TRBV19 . CASSLRQYGNTIYF
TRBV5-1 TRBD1 CASSFGQGGNYGYTF
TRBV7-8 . CASSLLFGNTIYF
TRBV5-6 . CASSLIGANVLTF
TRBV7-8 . CASSLGLIFGTEAFF
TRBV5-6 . CASSERYRAGRNYGYTF
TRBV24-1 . CATSDADGYTF
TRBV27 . CASSLRASSPVFSYNEQFF
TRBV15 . CATSRDFQPQHF
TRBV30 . CAWKPRGEGTEAFF
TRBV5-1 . CASSLARGTNTEAFF
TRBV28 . CASSFSVYEAFF
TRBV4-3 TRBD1 CASSQETGGADEKLFF
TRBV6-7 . CAGNQSGSAEQFF
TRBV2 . CARGTAPTDTQYF
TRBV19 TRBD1 CASRRQGNYGYTF
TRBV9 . CASSVEGVSGNTIYF
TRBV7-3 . CASSSGGSRTEAFF
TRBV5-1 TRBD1 CASSLQTGTTDTQYF
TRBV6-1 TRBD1 CASSEGLLTGGKSRSGYTF
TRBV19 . CASSILGGGTEAFF
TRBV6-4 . CASSVSQGGFYGYTF
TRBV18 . CASSPGTDSGNTIYF
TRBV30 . CAWSKKSGQPQHF
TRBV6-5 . CASSTPDTEAFF
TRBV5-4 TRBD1 CASSRDRGNEQFF
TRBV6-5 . CASSYSRADYEQYF
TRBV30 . CAWSEGGSVWTEAFF